This T cell receptor beta chain was sequenced in a study of PD-1 blockade in classical Hodgkin lymphoma. Time point in this sample: newly diagnosed, previously untreated cHL patient sample. Method: immunoSEQ multiplex PCR; TCRdb's copy keeps in-frame clones and lacks some. In the table there are some 70,000 clones, about 93% of which are singletons. The CDR3 sequence is 13 residues long. V dropped 0 bases and J dropped 6 bases, with 8 bases sitting between them. Germline CDR1 and CDR2: SEHNR and FQNEAQ (reference sequence). Sequenced: peripheral blood mononuclear cells (PBMCs). The receptor was isolated from a human donor with classical Hodgkin lymphoma. The chain has TRBV7-9 and TRBJ1-2; D might be TRBD1 (5 bases). Written as DNA, the CDR3 is TGTGCCAGCAGCTTAGCTGCGGGGGATGGCTACACCTTC. It specifies CASSLAAGDGYTF. The full variable domain, its missing parts supplied by reference TRBV7-9 and TRBJ1-2, is DTGVSQNPRHKITKRGQNVTFRCDPISEHNRLYWYRQTLGQGPEFLTYFQNEAQLEKSRLLSDRFSAERPKGSFSTLEIQRTEQGDSAMYLCASSLAAGDGYTFGSGTRLTVV.